This T cell receptor beta chain was identified during a study of preoperative IRX-2 immunotherapy in early breast cancer. Treatment denoted: preoperative locoregional IRX-2 cytokine immunotherapy. Patients received preoperative, locoregional IRX-2 cytokine immunotherapy in a phase Ib study. The repertoire was sequenced with immunoSEQ multiplex PCR; TCRdb's copy has only in-frame clones and lacks some. The data contain 43,000 or so clones, about 95% of them seen just once; the ten biggest clones take up 1.6%. J lost 7 bases, V lost 3 bases, and 5 bases had no gene match. The CDR3 has 16 residues. CDR1 SGHTA and CDR2 FQGNSA come from the germline V gene.

The rearrangement links TRBV7-2 to TRBJ2-1, with 14 bases fitting TRBD2. The TCR was taken from a human donor with breast cancer. This material consisted of tumor tissue, taken after IRX-2 immunotherapy. This chain's CDR3 is CASSLKTSGGANEQFF. CDR3 nucleotides: TGTGCCAGCAGCTTGAAGACTAGCGGGGGGGCTAATGAGCAGTTCTTC.